This T cell receptor beta chain derives from a study of PD-1 blockade in classical Hodgkin lymphoma. The CDR3 runs to 16 residues. The germline CDR1 and CDR2 sequences are GTSNPN and SVGIG (reference sequence). V shed 1 base and J 3 bases; nucleotides not matched to a gene: 9. Some clones are missing from TCRdb's copy, which holds only in-frame ones; the method was immunoSEQ multiplex PCR. The sample records about 40,000 clones, over 80% being singletons. With no exception, relapse followed autologous stem cell transplantation in all patients, and brentuximab vedotin exposure varied. The chain couples TRBV30 to TRBJ2-3, with TRBD2 matching 8 bases. This specimen was peripheral blood mononuclear cells (PBMCs), taken at baseline. The TCR was taken from a human donor with classical Hodgkin lymphoma. The DNA of the CDR3 is TGTGCCTGGAGTGAGGGTATAGCGGGGTTAACAGATACGCAGTATTTT. As protein: CAWSEGIAGLTDTQYF.